The present T cell receptor beta chain was sequenced within a study of cytomegalovirus exposure and HLA in healthy donors. In the study overall: Assignment to the Caucasian-associated ancestry cluster applied to around 76% of the roughly 420 genotyped donors. Study results and limitations: The classifier, whose performance was assessed in both the original and validation cohorts, reportedly diagnosed cytomegalovirus status with high specificity and sensitivity.

For this clone: Its target is unknown.

With 60 Vbeta and 13 Jbeta primers, the PCR was carried out. Sequenced by immunoSEQ multiplex PCR; TCRdb stores in-frame clones only, minus some. The sample records tens of thousands of clones, 82% being singletons. Trimming cost V 3 bases and J 2 bases; bases outside gene matches: 14. The CDR3 spans 19 residues. CDR1 is MDHEN, CDR2 SYDVKM, per germline. The chain links TRBV28 to TRBJ2-3; 10 bases agree with TRBD2. Sequencing used PBMCs. The clonotype was recovered from a woman aged 18-35 years in good health and CMV-seropositive. CDR3 amino acids: CASSFPYLRTSGNTDTQYF. The CDR3 region has the DNA TGTGCCAGCAGTTTTCCCTACCTCAGGACTAGCGGAAACACAGATACGCAGTATTTT.